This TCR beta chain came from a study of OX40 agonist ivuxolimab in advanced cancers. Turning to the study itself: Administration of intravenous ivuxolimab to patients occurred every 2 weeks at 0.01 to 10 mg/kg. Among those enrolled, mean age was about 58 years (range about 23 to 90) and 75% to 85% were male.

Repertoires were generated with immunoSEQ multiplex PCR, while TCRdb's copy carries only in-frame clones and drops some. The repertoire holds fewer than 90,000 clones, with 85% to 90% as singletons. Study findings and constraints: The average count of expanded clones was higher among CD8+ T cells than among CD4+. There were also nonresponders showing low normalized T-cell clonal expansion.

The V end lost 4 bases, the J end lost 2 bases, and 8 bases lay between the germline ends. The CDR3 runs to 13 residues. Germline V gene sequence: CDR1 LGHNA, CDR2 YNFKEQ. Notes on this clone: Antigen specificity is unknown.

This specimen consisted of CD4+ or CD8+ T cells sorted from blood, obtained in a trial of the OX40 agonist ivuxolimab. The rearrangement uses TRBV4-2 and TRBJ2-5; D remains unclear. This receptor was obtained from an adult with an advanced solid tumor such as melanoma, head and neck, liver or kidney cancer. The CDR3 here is CASSLRVQETQYF. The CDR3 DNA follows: TGTGCCAGCAGCCTAAGAGTACAAGAGACCCAGTACTTC.